This TCR beta chain emerged from a study of CD4 T cells in relation to SARS-CoV-2 and coronaviruses. The assay was immunoSEQ multiplex PCR, and TCRdb's table has in-frame clones only and misses some. The sample contains some 19,000 clones, over 65% of which appear only once. As to this clone: No antigen is known for it.

Per germline, CDR1 SGHKS and CDR2 YYEKEE (reference sequence). The CDR3 is 13 amino acids. With 2 bases removed from V and 6 bases from J, the gap between germline ends came to 12 bases. Before the COVID-19 pandemic, during about 2011-2019, CD4+ T cells were taken from unexposed donors. CD4+ T cells were isolated from the cells after around 11 days of culture. Sequenced input: CD4+ T cells from PBMCs, cultured in vitro. The TCR originated in a human donor in good health. This chain connects TRBV5-5 to TRBJ2-7; D perhaps matches TRBD1 (6 bases). The CDR3 nucleotides read TGTGCCAGCAGCTTTCTTGAACAGGGCGAGCAGTACTTC. It encodes CASSFLEQGEQYF. The whole variable domain, filled in from reference TRBV5-5 and TRBJ2-7, reads DAGVTQSPTHLIKTRGQQVTLRCSPISGHKSVSWYQQVLGQGPQFIFQYYEKEERGRGNFPDRFSARQFPNYSSELNVNALLLGDSALYLCASSFLEQGEQYFGPGTRLTVT.